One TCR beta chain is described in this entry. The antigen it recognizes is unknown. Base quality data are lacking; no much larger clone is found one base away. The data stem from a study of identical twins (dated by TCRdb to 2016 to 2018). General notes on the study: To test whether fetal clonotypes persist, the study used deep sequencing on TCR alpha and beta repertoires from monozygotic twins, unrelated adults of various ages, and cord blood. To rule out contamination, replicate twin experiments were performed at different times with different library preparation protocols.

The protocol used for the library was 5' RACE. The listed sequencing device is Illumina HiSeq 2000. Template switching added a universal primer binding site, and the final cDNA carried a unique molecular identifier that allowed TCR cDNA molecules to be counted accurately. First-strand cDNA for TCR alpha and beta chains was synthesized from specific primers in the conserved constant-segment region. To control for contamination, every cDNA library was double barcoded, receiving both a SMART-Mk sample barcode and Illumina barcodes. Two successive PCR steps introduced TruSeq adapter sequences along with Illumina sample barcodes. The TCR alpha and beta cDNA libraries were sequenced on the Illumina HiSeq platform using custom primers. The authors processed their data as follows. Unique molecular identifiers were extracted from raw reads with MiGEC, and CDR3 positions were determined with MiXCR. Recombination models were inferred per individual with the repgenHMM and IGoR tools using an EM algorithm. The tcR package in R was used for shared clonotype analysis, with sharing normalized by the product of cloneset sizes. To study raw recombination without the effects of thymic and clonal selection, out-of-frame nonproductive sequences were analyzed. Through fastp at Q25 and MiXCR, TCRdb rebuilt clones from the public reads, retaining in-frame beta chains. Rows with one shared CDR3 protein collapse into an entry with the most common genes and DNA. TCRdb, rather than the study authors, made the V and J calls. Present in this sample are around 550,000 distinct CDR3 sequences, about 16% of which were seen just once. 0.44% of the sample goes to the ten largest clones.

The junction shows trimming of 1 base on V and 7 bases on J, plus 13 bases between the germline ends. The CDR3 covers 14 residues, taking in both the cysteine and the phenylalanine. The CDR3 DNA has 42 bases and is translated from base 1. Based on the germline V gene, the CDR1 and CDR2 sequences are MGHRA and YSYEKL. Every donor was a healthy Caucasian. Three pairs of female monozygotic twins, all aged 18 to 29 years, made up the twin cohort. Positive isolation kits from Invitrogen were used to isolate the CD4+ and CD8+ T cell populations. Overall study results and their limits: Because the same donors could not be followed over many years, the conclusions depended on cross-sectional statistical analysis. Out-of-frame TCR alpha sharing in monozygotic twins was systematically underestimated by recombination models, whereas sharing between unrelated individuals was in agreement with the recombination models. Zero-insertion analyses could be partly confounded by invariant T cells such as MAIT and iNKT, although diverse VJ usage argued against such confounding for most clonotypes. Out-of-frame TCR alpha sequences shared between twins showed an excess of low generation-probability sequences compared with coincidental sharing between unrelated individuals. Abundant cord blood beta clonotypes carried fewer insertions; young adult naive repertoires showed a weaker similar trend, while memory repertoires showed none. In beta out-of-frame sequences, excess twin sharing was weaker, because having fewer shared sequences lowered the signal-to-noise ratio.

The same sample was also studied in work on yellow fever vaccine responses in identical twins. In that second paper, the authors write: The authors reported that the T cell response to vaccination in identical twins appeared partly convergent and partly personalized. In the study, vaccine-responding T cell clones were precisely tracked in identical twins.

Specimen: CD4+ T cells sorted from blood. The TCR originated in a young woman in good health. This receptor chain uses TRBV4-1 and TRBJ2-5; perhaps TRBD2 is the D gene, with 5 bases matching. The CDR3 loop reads CASSQGAGMGTQYF. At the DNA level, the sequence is TGCGCCAGCAGCCAAGGCGCCGGGATGGGGACCCAGTACTTC.